The rows below give T cell receptor beta chains drawn from one sample of a study of blood T cell repertoires in COVID-19. Assay used: immunoSEQ multiplex PCR; TCRdb lists only in-frame clones, some missing. The sample shows more than 150,000 clones, around nine tenths of them seen only once. The sequencing sample was made of peripheral blood. Receptors originate from a woman between 18 and 29 years old who had recovered from COVID-19. The CDR3 runs from the conserved cysteine through the conserved F or W.

v_call	j_call	cdr3_aa
TRBV5-6	TRBJ2-7	CASSLSGGHYEQYF
TRBV5-8	TRBJ1-4	CASSLVGGSNEKLFF
TRBV24-1	TRBJ2-5	CATSEQGFEETQYF
TRBV2	TRBJ2-3	CASSGQGTDTQYF
TRBV24-1	TRBJ2-1	CATSDPAGAYNEQFF
TRBV3-1/TRBV3-2	TRBJ2-2	CASINGQVDTGELFF
TRBV24-1	TRBJ2-3	CATTSSEVPDTQYF
TRBV5-1	TRBJ2-1	CASRPGTAAYNEQFF
TRBV15	TRBJ2-1	CATSRDRGFLTHEQFF
TRBV6-1	TRBJ1-2	CASSEQGAWGYTF
TRBV4-3	TRBJ2-7	CASSQEVPAQGAGEQYF
TRBV6-4	TRBJ1-4	CASSNGTGGEKLFF
TRBV12-5	TRBJ1-3	CASGRDRGNTIYF
TRBV2	TRBJ2-5	CASSGDREETQYF
TRBV18	TRBJ1-2	CASSSSGPLLDYTF
TRBV10-3	TRBJ2-2	CAISYRETAGELFF
TRBV27	TRBJ1-2	CASSFSPDRVYGYTF
TRBV29-1	TRBJ1-4	CSAYITGQANEKLFF
TRBV6-4	TRBJ2-3	CASSEGGGADTQYF
TRBV6-2/TRBV6-3	TRBJ1-1	CASSYRSTEAFF
TRBV7-9	TRBJ2-2	CASSLRGTGELFF
TRBV29-1	TRBJ2-1	CSVTGSSLEQFF
TRBV18	TRBJ2-4	CASSPPGGLVAKNIQYF
TRBV20-1	TRBJ2-5	CSARAGGTQYF
TRBV6-6	TRBJ1-3	CASSYPNSGNTIYF
TRBV21-1	TRBJ1-2	CASSKSGSGPYGYTF
TRBV12-2	TRBJ1-5	CASRSPPGSRSNQPQHF
TRBV5-1	TRBJ2-2	CASAQQGAGTGELFF
TRBV14	TRBJ1-2	CATSGDSPYGYTF
TRBV6-5	TRBJ2-3	CASSSQGLAGGDTQYF
TRBV2	TRBJ2-7	CASRQGTYEQYF
TRBV10-3	TRBJ2-5	CAIRQGPEETQYF
TRBV3-1/TRBV3-2	TRBJ2-5	CASSQAGAGGIETQYF
TRBV9	TRBJ2-1	CASSVSGSSYNEQFF
TRBV6-5	TRBJ1-5	CASSFGTGSQPQHF
TRBV2	TRBJ1-5	CASSDLTPNQPQHF
TRBV3-1/TRBV3-2	TRBJ1-1	CASSQAGPYTEAFF
TRBV9	TRBJ2-2	CASSVDSGGNTGELFF
TRBV28	TRBJ1-5	CASSSFRGLDQPQHF
TRBV6-6	TRBJ2-5	CASSYSAGGAWETQYF
TRBV7-2	TRBJ2-1	CASSPGQTYNEQFF
TRBV11-2	TRBJ1-6	CASSPTGANSPLHF
TRBV7-9	TRBJ1-5	CASSSAKTGNNQPQHF
TRBV5-1	TRBJ2-1	CASSSYGTILYNEQFF
TRBV7-2	TRBJ1-2	CASSPRQGSYGYTF
TRBV6-5	TRBJ2-5	CASRLADQETQYF
TRBV15	TRBJ2-1	CATSRDQSGRGYNEQFF
TRBV5-1	TRBJ1-1	CASSGQGLNTEAFF
TRBV12-3/TRBV12-4	TRBJ1-2	CASSVSGVYGYTF
TRBV12-3/TRBV12-4	TRBJ2-7	CASSLSGTGLGF
TRBV11-2	TRBJ2-5	CASSSRVSETQYF
TRBV7-2	TRBJ1-1	CASSDLAEVTEAFF
TRBV7-2	TRBJ2-1	CASRLPLRKSSYNEQFF
TRBV19	TRBJ1-5	CASTDGQGGISQPQHF
TRBV19	TRBJ2-6	CASSLRSGANVLTF
TRBV5-1	TRBJ2-7	CASSLELAGESYEQYF
TRBV5-1	TRBJ1-2	CASSDPGQGFGYTF
TRBV7-3	TRBJ1-1	CASSTTGGGTEAFF
TRBV2	TRBJ2-7	CASSATGEINEQYF